The next 24 T cell receptor beta chains were all read from a single sample in a study of blood T cells in healthy people across ages (dated by TCRdb to 2014 to 2015). The method was 5' RACE. Instrument used: Illumina HiSeq 2500. A second PCR of roughly 7 to 11 cycles was run with a J-beta primer mix and a sample-barcoded 5' primer. The public reads were quality trimmed at Q25 with fastp and then assembled into clones with MiXCR by TCRdb, keeping productive beta chains. Duplicate CDR3 protein sequences are folded into a single record with the most common DNA and genes. This sample has 1.5 million to 2 million distinct CDR3 sequences in its table, and 49% of those were observed once. The ten largest clones capture about 2.1% of the sample. The sequenced sample consisted of blood. The origin of the receptors is a woman between 35 and 50 years old in good health.

This clonotype was picked up a small number of times. This sequence joins TRBV4-3 and TRBJ1-1; D unresolved. In germline, CDR1 is LGHNA, CDR2 YSLEER. This CDR3 has 14 residues. The V end lost 5 bases, the J end lost 1 base, and 11 bases lay between the germline ends. CDR3 nucleotide sequence: TGCGCCAGCAGCTCTACTCAGGAGAACACTGAAGCTTTCTTT. Its protein product is CASSSTQENTEAFF.

This clonotype turned up a few times. V usage is TRBV11-2 and J usage is TRBJ1-2, with D possibly being TRBD1 (5 bases). Deletions cut 5 bases from V and 6 bases from J, with 16 bases between. The germline gives CDR1 SGHAT, CDR2 FQNNGV. The CDR3 spans 14 residues. The CDR3 DNA reads as TGTGCCAGCAGCCCCTGGTGGGGGAGGGATGGCTACACCTTC. It encodes CASSPWWGRDGYTF.

This clonotype was seen more than once but under ten times. CDR3 protein: CASSLFPRQQETQYF. CDR3 DNA: TGTGCCAGCAGTTTATTTCCCCGGCAGCAAGAGACCCAGTACTTC. The V call is TRBV12-3 or TRBV12-4, the J call TRBJ2-5; no clear D gene. The CDR3 has 15 residues. The V and J ends lost 2 bases and 2 bases respectively, with 12 bases between them.

This rearrangement joins TRBV7-3 to TRBJ2-5; D might be TRBD1 (6 bases). CDR1 and CDR2 from the germline V gene are SGHTA and FQGTGA. Trimming left V 1 base short and J 1 base short, with 13 bases between. The CDR3 totals 16 residues. CDR3 region: CASSLRGEGVQETQYF. The CDR3 DNA reads as TGTGCCAGCAGCTTAAGGGGCGAGGGGGTCCAAGAGACCCAGTACTTC.

This clonotype was recorded a few times. The CDR3 DNA reads TGTGCCAGCAGTCGGGGACGAGACCAAGAGACCCAGTACTTC. Its protein is CASSRGRDQETQYF. V usage is TRBV12-3 or TRBV12-4 and J usage is TRBJ2-5; D may correspond to TRBD1 or TRBD2 (5 bases each). V shed 5 bases and J shed 0 bases, with 10 bases lying between them. The CDR3 runs to 14 residues.

This clonotype was picked up a small number of times. The V call is TRBV29-1, the J call TRBJ2-5, with a weak D call TRBD2 (5 bases). Trimming removed 6 bases from V and 2 bases from J, with 13 bases in between. This CDR3 is 13 amino acids long. CDR1 is SQVTM, CDR2 ANQGSEA, per germline. The CDR3 sequence is CSVRPRTQETQYF. The CDR3 coding sequence is TGCAGCGTGAGACCTAGGACTCAAGAGACCCAGTACTTC.

This clonotype was observed a few times. The chain combines TRBV28 with TRBJ2-5, with D hard to call. Germline V gene sequence: CDR1 MDHEN, CDR2 SYDVKM. This CDR3 spans 11 amino acids. The V and J ends lost 8 bases and 11 bases respectively, with 15 bases between them. CDR3 in DNA: TGTGCCAGCGTCGATCGGTTGGGTCAGTACTTC. As protein: CASVDRLGQYF.

The sample holds a few counts of this clonotype. This sequence joins TRBV4-3 and TRBJ1-2; D is ambiguous. V was pared by 3 bases and J by 0 bases, with 8 bases between. This CDR3 has 14 residues. Germline CDR1 LGHNA, CDR2 YSLEER. CDR3 sequence reads: CASSQAQANYGYTF. Written as DNA, the CDR3 is TGCGCCAGCAGCCAGGCTCAGGCTAACTATGGCTACACCTTC.

The gene calls are TRBV10-2 and TRBJ1-4; the D gene is possibly TRBD1 (5 bases). CDR3 length equals 15 residues. Trimming removed 6 bases from V and 7 bases from J, with 18 bases in between. Germline CDR1 reads WSHSY; CDR2 reads SAAADI. CDR3 sequence reads: CASSDPGRGREKLFF. DNA for the CDR3: TGCGCCAGCAGCGACCCGGGACGAGGGCGTGAAAAACTGTTTTTT.

This clonotype came up a few times. The V call is TRBV3-1, the J call TRBJ1-2; a weak D match, TRBD1 (6 bases). This CDR3 is built from 14 residues. In germline, CDR1 is LGHDT, CDR2 YNNKEL (reference sequence). The chain's CDR3 is CASGEAGRTYGYTF. CDR3 sequence (DNA): TGTGCATCAGGGGAAGCCGGGAGGACCTATGGCTACACCTTC.

Only a few counts were recorded for this clonotype. V is TRBV6-6 and J is TRBJ2-3, with 10 bases identical to TRBD2. CDR1 is MNHNY, CDR2 SVGAGI, per germline (reference sequence). V was clipped by 9 bases and J by 4 bases; unmatched bases: 7. This CDR3 region has 14 residues. The CDR3 DNA reads TGTGCCAGTACTCAGAGCGGGGGGGCAGATACGCAGTATTTT. It is translated as CASTQSGGADTQYF.

The J gene is TRBJ2-7, the V gene TRBV6-1, with 7 nucleotides matching TRBD2. From germline, CDR1 is MNHNS and CDR2 SASEGT. J gave up 3 bases and V 6 bases, and 8 bases lay outside the gene matches. The CDR3 covers 14 residues. As DNA, the CDR3 is TGTGCCAGCAGCCGCGGGGGAACATACTACGAGCAGTACTTC. Protein: CASSRGGTYYEQYF.

The chain joins TRBV4-1 to TRBJ2-1, with no clear D. Trimming pared 1 base from V and 4 bases from J, leaving 8 bases between. The germline CDR1 and CDR2 sequences are MGHRA and YSYEKL. This CDR3 is 14 amino acids long. The CDR3: CASSQVTQYNEQFF. In nucleotides, the CDR3 is TGCGCCAGCAGCCAAGTGACACAGTACAATGAGCAGTTCTTC.

This chain connects TRBV4-3 to TRBJ2-1, with 9 positions matching TRBD2. V shed 3 bases, J shed 4 bases, and the junction held 10 bases outside the gene matches. The CDR3 sequence is 17 residues long. CDR1 and CDR2 from the germline V gene are LGHNA and YSLEER. In DNA form, the CDR3 reads TGCGCCAGCAGCCAGATCAGCGGGGGGTCGCGATACAATGAGCAGTTCTTC. It codes for CASSQISGGSRYNEQFF.

This clonotype was counted a few times. J is TRBJ1-6 and V is TRBV6-2 or TRBV6-3; 7 positions agree with TRBD1. The germline V gene has CDR1 MNHEY and CDR2 SVGEGT. The CDR3 spans 15 residues. The trim removed 7 bases at V and 3 bases at J, leaving 6 bases unmatched. CDR3 residues: CASKPGQVYNSPLHF. The CDR3 region has the DNA TGTGCCAGCAAGCCCGGACAGGTCTATAATTCACCCCTCCACTTT.

J is TRBJ2-3 and V is TRBV7-2; possibly TRBD1 for D (7 bases). Germline CDR1 reads SGHTA; CDR2 reads FQGNSA. V lost 4 bases, J lost 9 bases, and 11 bases lay in between. The CDR3 extends over 12 amino acids. The CDR3 DNA sequence: TGTGCCAGCAGCTCAGGGGGGATGACGCAGTATTTT. Its translation is CASSSGGMTQYF.

This clonotype appeared many times. The chain uses TRBV20-1 and TRBJ2-4; TRBD2 aligns across 8 bases. The CDR3 length is 14 residues. Germline CDR1 reads DFQATT; CDR2 reads SNEGSKA (reference sequence). With 5 bases clipped from V and 0 bases from J, the junction kept 3 bases outside the gene matches. The chain's CDR3 is CSAPGGPAKNIQYF. The CDR3 DNA reads as TGCAGTGCTCCGGGGGGGCCAGCCAAAAACATTCAGTACTTC.

V usage is TRBV13 and J usage is TRBJ2-4, with TRBD1 as a possible D gene (6 bases). V gave up 5 bases and J gave up 5 bases, with 16 bases separating them. Germline CDR1 is PRHDT and CDR2 is FYEKMQ (reference sequence). This CDR3 is built from 15 residues. CDR3: CASSQETGLENIQYF. The DNA of the CDR3 is TGTGCCAGCAGCCAGGAAACAGGGTTGGAAAACATTCAGTACTTC.

The rearrangement links TRBV7-2 to TRBJ2-7; 7 nucleotides line up with TRBD2. V was pared by 2 bases and J by 0 bases, with 13 bases of the junction left unmatched. The germline V gene has CDR1 SGHTA and CDR2 FQGNSA. The CDR3 is made up of 18 amino acids. CDR3: CASSLKTSGVGSSYEQYF. The CDR3 DNA reads TGTGCCAGCAGCTTAAAGACGAGCGGGGTTGGTAGCTCCTACGAGCAGTACTTC.

V gene TRBV10-1 combines with J gene TRBJ2-1, with D possibly called TRBD1 or TRBD2 (5 bases each). V was shortened by 6 bases and J by 6 bases, with 15 bases between the two germline ends. There are 14 residues in the CDR3. Germline-derived CDR1 and CDR2 are WNHNN and SYGVQD (reference sequence). CDR3 in amino acids: CASSRTWDRNEQFF. In DNA, the CDR3 is TGCGCCAGCAGCCGGACCTGGGACCGCAATGAGCAGTTCTTC.

This clonotype was found a few times. The chain joins TRBV27 to TRBJ2-7; D gene uncertain. The CDR3 has 16 residues. V was cut by 5 bases and J by 0 bases, with 17 bases left in between. CDR1 and CDR2 from the germline V gene are MNHEY and SMNVEV (reference sequence). The CDR3 sequence: CASSPLTGESSYEQYF. The CDR3 DNA sequence: TGTGCCAGCAGTCCGCTAACGGGCGAGAGCTCCTACGAGCAGTACTTC.

This clonotype was observed a few times. The chain joins TRBV15 to TRBJ2-5; D is perhaps TRBD1 (5 bases). V gave up 6 bases and J gave up 2 bases, with 19 bases separating them. Germline CDR1 and CDR2: LNHNV and YYDKDF (reference sequence). The CDR3 runs 16 residues. The CDR3 here is CATRRRTQADQETQYF. The DNA for the CDR3 is TGTGCCACCAGGAGAAGGACACAGGCCGATCAAGAGACCCAGTACTTC.

This sequence joins TRBV18 and TRBJ1-2; TRBD1 agrees at 8 bases. Germline V gives CDR1 KGHSH, CDR2 LQKENI. Trimming took 2 bases from V and 4 from J; bases not matched to a gene: 6. The CDR3 loop spans 15 amino acids. CDR3 amino acids: CASSPTTGVGYGYTF. In nucleotides, the CDR3 is TGTGCCAGCTCACCAACGACAGGGGTCGGCTATGGCTACACCTTC.

This clonotype was seen more than once but under ten times. The chain uses TRBV12-3 or TRBV12-4 and TRBJ2-3; maybe TRBD1 (5 bases). The CDR3 runs 15 residues. V lost 2 bases and J lost 0, with 9 bases in between. The CDR3 bases are TGTGCCAGCAGTTTACGGCAGGGTAGCACAGATACGCAGTATTTT. Protein product: CASSLRQGSTDTQYF.